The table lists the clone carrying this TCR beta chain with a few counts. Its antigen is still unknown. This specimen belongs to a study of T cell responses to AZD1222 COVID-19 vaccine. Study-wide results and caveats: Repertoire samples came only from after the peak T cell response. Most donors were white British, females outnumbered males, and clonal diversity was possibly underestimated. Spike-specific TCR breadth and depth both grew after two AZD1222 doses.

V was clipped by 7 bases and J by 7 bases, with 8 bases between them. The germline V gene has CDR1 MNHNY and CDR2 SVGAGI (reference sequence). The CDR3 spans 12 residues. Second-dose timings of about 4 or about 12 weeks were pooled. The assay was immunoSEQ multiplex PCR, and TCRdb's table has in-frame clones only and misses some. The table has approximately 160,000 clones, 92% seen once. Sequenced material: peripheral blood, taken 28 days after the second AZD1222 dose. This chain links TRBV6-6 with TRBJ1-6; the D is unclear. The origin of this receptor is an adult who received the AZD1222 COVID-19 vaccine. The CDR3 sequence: CASTIRNSPLHF. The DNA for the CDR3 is TGTGCCAGCACGATCAGAAATTCACCCCTCCACTTT.